This T cell receptor beta chain was recorded in a study of OX40 agonist ivuxolimab in advanced cancers. Background for the entire study: The costimulatory receptor OX40 (CD134) was targeted by ivuxolimab, a fully human IgG2 agonistic monoclonal antibody. Peripheral TCRbeta sequencing aimed to test whether ivuxolimab altered TCR sequence diversity and caused clonal T-cell expansion. A male proportion of roughly 80% and a mean age of roughly 55 years, ranging from about 20 to 79, were recorded for the dose-escalation cohort. Intravenous ivuxolimab was administered to patients every 2 weeks at six dose levels: 0.01, 0.1, 0.3, 1.5, 3 and 10 mg/kg. Three dose-escalation patients achieved partial responses, one with hepatocellular carcinoma and two with cutaneous melanoma. The paper describes the monotherapy dose-escalation part (N of about 55 patients) of the phase I trial of ivuxolimab. Patients were allowed to have had prior anti-PD-1, anti-PD-L1 or anti-CTLA-4 therapy, and about 40% of the dose-escalation patients had been treated with checkpoint inhibitors. Of the approximately 54 dose-escalation patients, hepatocellular carcinoma was present in about 20, melanoma in around 15, renal cell carcinoma in 9 and head and neck cancer in 9.

Patients with a history of autoimmune disease or receiving systemic immunosuppression were excluded from the trial. Peripheral blood for TCR sequencing was collected from all dose cohorts at baseline, on cycle 4 day 1, and on cycle 7 day 1. The samples were taken from a phase I, first-in-human, multicenter, open-label dose-escalation trial of ivuxolimab. Adults with locally advanced or metastatic melanoma, renal cell carcinoma, hepatocellular carcinoma or head and neck squamous cell carcinoma were enrolled in the trial. Before TCR sequencing, CD4+ and CD8+ T cells were separately sorted from peripheral blood. As for this clone: Its antigen remains unidentified. Base qualities were left out, and no much larger clone turns up one base away.

The paper as a whole reports these results and caveats: Low levels of normalized T-cell clonal expansion were also shown by some nonresponding patients. In the 0.1-3.0 mg/kg groups, partial responders had among the lowest normalized peripheral clonal expansion, particularly in CD8+ T cells. Which antigens the clonally expanded peripheral T cells were specific for was not determined. After ivuxolimab, more expanded clones were found on average in CD8+ T cells than in CD4+ T cells. At doses of 0.1 to 3.0 mg/kg, clonal expansion of both CD4+ and CD8+ blood T cells was observed from baseline to week 6.

Genomic DNA was extracted from sorted cells for sequencing of the TCRbeta CDR3 region. The immunoSEQ Assay was used to sequence the TCRbeta CDR3 regions. TCRdb took over this immuneACCESS table, retaining in-frame rearrangements with V and J assigned. Such tables are incomplete; in checked studies, under half of the missing clones stem from an unresolved V gene, and the remainder is unexplained. A total of 60,000 to 95,000 clones appear in this sample, 70% to 90% of them only once. The top ten clonotypes cover roughly a sixth of the sample. A distance of 9 bases separates the germline ends of V and J, which lose 0 bases and 0 bases respectively. From cysteine to phenylalanine, the CDR3 is 15 amino acids long. The CDR3 DNA has 45 bases and is translated from base 1. CDR1 is given as SGHDN and CDR2 as FVKESK, both from the germline V gene.

The source of this sequence is an adult with an advanced solid tumor such as melanoma, head and neck, liver or kidney cancer. The specimen comprised CD4+ or CD8+ T cells sorted from blood, sampled in a trial of the OX40 agonist ivuxolimab. This chain is built from TRBV14 and TRBJ2-7, with the D gene call left open. The CDR3 in this case is CASSQEHVPSYEQYF. The nucleotides are TGTGCCAGCAGCCAAGAACACGTTCCCTCCTACGAGCAGTACTTC.